This T cell receptor beta chain emerged from a study of identical twins. Study observations and caveats: Where beta out-of-frame sequences were concerned, excess twin sharing was weaker.

Of note for this clonotype: Its specificity is not known.

Via MiXCR, TCRdb re-called the 5' RACE reads, giving one row per CDR3 protein. Here the sample spans 200,000 to 250,000 distinct CDR3 sequences, over 12% being singletons. The length of the CDR3 is 14 residues. Per the germline V gene, CDR1 is MNHEY and CDR2 is SVGEGT. V lost 2 bases and J lost 2, with 7 bases in between. The V and J genes are TRBV6-2 or TRBV6-3 and TRBJ2-4; D remains unclear. This clonotype was obtained from a woman aged 18-29 years in good health. Sequencing input: memory (CD45RO+) T cells sorted from blood. The CDR3 region has the DNA TGTGCCAGCAGTTACGCAGACCCCAAAAACATTCAGTACTTC. It codes for CASSYADPKNIQYF.